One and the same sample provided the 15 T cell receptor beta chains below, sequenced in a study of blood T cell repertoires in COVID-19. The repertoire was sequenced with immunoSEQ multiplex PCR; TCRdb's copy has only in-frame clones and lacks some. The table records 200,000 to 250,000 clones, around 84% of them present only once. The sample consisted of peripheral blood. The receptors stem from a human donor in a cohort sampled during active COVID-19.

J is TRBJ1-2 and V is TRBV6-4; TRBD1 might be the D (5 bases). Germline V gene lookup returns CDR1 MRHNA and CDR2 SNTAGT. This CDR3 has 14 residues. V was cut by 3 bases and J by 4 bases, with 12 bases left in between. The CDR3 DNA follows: TGTGCCAGCAGTGATAGAGGACAATCCTATGGCTACACCTTC. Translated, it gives CASSDRGQSYGYTF.

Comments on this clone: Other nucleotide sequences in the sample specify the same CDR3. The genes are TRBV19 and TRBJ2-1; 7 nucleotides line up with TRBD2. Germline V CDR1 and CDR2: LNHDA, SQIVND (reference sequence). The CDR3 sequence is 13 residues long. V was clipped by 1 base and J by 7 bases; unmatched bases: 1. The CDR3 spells CASSIGTSNEQFF. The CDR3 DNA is TGTGCCAGTAGTATAGGGACTAGTAATGAGCAGTTCTTC.

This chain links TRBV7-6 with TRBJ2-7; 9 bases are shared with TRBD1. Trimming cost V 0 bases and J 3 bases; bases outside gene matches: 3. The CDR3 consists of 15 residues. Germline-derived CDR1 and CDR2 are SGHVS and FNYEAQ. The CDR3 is CASSLARQGDYEQYF. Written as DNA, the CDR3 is TGTGCCAGCAGCTTAGCGCGACAGGGGGACTACGAGCAGTACTTC.

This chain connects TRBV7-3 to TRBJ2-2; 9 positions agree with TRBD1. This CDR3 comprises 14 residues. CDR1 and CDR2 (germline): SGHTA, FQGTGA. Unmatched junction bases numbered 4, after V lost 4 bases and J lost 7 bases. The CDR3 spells CASSWTGADGELFF. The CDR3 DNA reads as TGTGCCAGCAGCTGGACAGGGGCTGACGGGGAGCTGTTTTTT.

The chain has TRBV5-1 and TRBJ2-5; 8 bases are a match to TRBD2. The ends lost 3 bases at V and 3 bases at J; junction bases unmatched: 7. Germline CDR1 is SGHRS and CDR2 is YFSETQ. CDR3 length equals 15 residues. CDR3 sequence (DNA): TGCGCCAGCAGCTCGGGACTAGTAATGAAAGAGACCCAGTACTTC. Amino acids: CASSSGLVMKETQYF.

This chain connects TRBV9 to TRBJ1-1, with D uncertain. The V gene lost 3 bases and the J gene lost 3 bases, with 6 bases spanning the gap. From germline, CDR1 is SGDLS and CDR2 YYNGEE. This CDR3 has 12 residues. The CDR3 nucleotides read TGTGCCAGCAGCGCAACAGACACTGAAGCTTTCTTT. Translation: CASSATDTEAFF. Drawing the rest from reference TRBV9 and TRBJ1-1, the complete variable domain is DSGVTQTPKHLITATGQRVTLRCSPRSGDLSVYWYQQSLDQGLQFLIQYYNGEERAKGNILERFSAQQFPDLHSELNLSSLELGDSALYFCASSATDTEAFFGQGTRLTVV.

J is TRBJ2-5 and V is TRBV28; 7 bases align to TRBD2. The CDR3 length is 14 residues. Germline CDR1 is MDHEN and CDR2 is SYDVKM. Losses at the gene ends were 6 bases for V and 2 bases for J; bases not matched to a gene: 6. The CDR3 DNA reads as TGTGCCAGCAGCCACCCTAGCGGACAAGAGACCCAGTACTTC. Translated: CASSHPSGQETQYF.

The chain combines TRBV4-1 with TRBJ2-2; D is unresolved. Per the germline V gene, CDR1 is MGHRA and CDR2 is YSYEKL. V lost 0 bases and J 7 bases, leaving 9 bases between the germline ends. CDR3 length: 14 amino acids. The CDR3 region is CASSQDSVLGELFF. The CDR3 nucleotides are TGCGCCAGCAGCCAAGACAGCGTTCTCGGGGAGCTGTTTTTT.

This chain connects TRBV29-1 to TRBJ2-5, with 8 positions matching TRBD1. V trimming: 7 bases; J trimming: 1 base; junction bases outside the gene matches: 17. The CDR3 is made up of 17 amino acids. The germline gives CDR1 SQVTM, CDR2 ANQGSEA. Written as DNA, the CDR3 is TGCAGCGCCCAGGGGGCTTACCATGACAGCTTCCAAGAGACCCAGTACTTC. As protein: CSAQGAYHDSFQETQYF.

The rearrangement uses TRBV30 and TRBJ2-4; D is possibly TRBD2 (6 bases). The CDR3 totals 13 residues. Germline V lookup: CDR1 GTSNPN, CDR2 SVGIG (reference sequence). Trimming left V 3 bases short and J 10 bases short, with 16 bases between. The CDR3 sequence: CAWRGGGARIQYF. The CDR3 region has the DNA TGTGCCTGGAGAGGAGGAGGGGCAAGAATTCAGTACTTC.

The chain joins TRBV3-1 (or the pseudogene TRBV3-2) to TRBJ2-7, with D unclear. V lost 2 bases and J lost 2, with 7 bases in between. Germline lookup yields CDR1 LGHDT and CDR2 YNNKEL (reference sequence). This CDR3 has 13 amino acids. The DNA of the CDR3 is TGTGCCAGCAGCCAATACCAGACCTACGAGCAGTACTTC. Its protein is CASSQYQTYEQYF.

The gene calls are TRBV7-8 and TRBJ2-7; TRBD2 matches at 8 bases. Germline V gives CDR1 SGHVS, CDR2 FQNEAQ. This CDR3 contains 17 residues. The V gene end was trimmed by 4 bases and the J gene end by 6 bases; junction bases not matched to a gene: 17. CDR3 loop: CASSSSVGSGITPEQYF. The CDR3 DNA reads TGTGCCAGCAGCTCCTCAGTTGGTAGCGGGATAACCCCCGAGCAGTACTTC. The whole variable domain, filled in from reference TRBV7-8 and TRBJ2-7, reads GAGVSQSPRYKVAKRGQDVALRCDPISGHVSLFWYQQALGQGPEFLTYFQNEAQLDKSGLPSDRFFAERPEGSVSTLKIQRTQQEDSAVYLCASSSSVGSGITPEQYFGPGTRLTVT.

This chain's CDR3 is CASSPGGGLGYGYTF. CDR3 bases: TGTGCCAGCAGCCCTGGGGGGGGTCTAGGGTATGGCTACACCTTC. V and J are TRBV5-4 and TRBJ1-2; the D gene is possibly TRBD1 (5 bases). The germline V gene has CDR1 SGHNT and CDR2 YYREEE (reference sequence). The length of the CDR3 is 15 residues. V gave up 4 bases and J gave up 5 bases, with 18 bases separating them.

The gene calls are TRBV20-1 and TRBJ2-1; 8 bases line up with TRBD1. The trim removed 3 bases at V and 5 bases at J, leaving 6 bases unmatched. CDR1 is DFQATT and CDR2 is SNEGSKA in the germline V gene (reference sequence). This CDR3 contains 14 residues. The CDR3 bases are TGCAGTGCTAGTATTGGACAGGGTAACAATGAGCAGTTCTTC. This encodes CSASIGQGNNEQFF.

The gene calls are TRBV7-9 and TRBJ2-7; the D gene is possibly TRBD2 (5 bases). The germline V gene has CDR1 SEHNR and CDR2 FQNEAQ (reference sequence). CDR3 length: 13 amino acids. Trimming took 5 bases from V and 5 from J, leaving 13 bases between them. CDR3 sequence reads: CASSPGRAHEQYF. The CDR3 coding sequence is TGTGCCAGCAGCCCGGGAAGGGCCCACGAGCAGTACTTC.